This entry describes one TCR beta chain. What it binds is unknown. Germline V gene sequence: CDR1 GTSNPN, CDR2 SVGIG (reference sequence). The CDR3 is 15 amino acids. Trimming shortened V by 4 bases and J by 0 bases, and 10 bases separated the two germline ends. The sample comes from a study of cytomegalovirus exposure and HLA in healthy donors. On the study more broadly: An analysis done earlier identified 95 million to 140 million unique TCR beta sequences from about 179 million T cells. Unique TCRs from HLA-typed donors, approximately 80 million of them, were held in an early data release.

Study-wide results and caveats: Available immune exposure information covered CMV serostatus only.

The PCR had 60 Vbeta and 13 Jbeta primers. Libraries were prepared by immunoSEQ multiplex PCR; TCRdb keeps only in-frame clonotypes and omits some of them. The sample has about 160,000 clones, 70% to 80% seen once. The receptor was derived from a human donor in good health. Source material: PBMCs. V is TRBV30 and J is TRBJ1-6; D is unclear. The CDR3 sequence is CAWNTGSSYNSPLHF. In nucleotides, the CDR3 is TGTGCCTGGAATACGGGGTCCTCCTATAATTCACCCCTCCACTTT.